This T cell receptor (beta chain) was found in a study of OX40 agonist ivuxolimab in advanced cancers. On the study more broadly: Those enrolled were about 80% male, with a mean age of roughly 60 years and ages from about 20 to 85.

The CDR3 is made up of 14 amino acids. The germline gives CDR1 SGHRS, CDR2 YFSETQ. The V gene end was trimmed by 4 bases and the J gene end by 2 bases; junction bases not matched to a gene: 3. The assay was immunoSEQ multiplex PCR, and TCRdb's table has in-frame clones only and misses some. The sample lists approximately 67,000 clones, 80% to 90% occurring once. This clone was picked up a small number of times. The chain is built from TRBV5-1 and TRBJ1-5; TRBD1 agrees at 7 bases. Specimen: CD4+ or CD8+ T cells sorted from blood, collected in a trial of the OX40 agonist ivuxolimab. The origin of this receptor is an adult with an advanced solid tumor such as melanoma, head and neck, liver or kidney cancer. CDR3 in amino acids: CASSLQGGNQPQHF. For the CDR3, the DNA is TGCGCCAGCAGCCTTCAGGGGGGCAATCAGCCCCAGCATTTT.